This T cell receptor beta chain stems from a study of shared clonotypes between healthy human individuals. Naive CD8 isolation took CD45RO-negative cells positively selected for CCR7 and excluded terminally differentiated effector memory CD45RA+ cells. In the authors' methods: ImmunoSEQ supplied junction-only sequences lacking quality scores, so filtering was different. TCRdb keeps only in-frame clones here, not all; method: immunoSEQ multiplex PCR. Clone size and the V and J calls come from that table; the DNA yielded D and trimming. This table has 800,000 or so clones, 96% appearing once. The CDR3 is made up of 16 amino acids. Germline loops: CDR1 SGHVS, CDR2 FQNEAQ. V was cut by 5 bases and J by 3 bases, with 17 bases left in between.

This receptor was obtained from a man under 40 in good health. This chain joins TRBV7-8 and TRBJ2-1; no clear D. The source material was naive CD8+ T cells sorted from blood. CDR3 loop: CASSLGRTELYNEQFF. The CDR3 bases are TGTGCCAGCAGCCTTGGTAGGACCGAACTCTACAATGAGCAGTTCTTC. The full variable domain, with the rest looked up from reference TRBV7-8 and TRBJ2-1, is GAGVSQSPRYKVAKRGQDVALRCDPISGHVSLFWYQQALGQGPEFLTYFQNEAQLDKSGLPSDRFFAERPEGSVSTLKIQRTQQEDSAVYLCASSLGRTELYNEQFFGPGTRLTVL.